The T cell receptor beta chain under discussion was sequenced for a study of immune evolution from preneoplasia to lung adenocarcinoma. TCRdb keeps only in-frame clones here, not all; method: immunoSEQ multiplex PCR. Among 35,000 to 40,000 clones, under 85% were seen once, and the ten largest hold approximately 6.5%. CDR1 is SEHNR, CDR2 FQNEAQ, per germline (reference sequence). The CDR3 is 15 amino acids. A remark on this clone: The antigen is not known. The junction shows a germline mismatch at one end, possibly a read error.

General observations from the study: Normal lung had the highest top T cell clone frequencies. Compared with EGFR-mutant or double wild-type lesions, KRAS-mutant nodules were more clonal.

Source material: FFPE invasive lung adenocarcinoma tissue. The chain employs TRBV7-9 and TRBJ2-1; D gene ambiguous. The origin of this receptor is a person between 55 and 69 years old with lung adenocarcinoma. CDR3 bases: TGTGCCAGCAGCTTGAACTCACCCTCCCACAATGAGCAGTTCTTC. It specifies CASSLNSPSHNEQFF.